The present T cell receptor (beta chain) was sequenced within a study of human T cells and chemical hapten exposure. This clonotype was recorded many times. TCRdb processed the RACE reads anew with MiXCR; each CDR3 protein has one entry. The sample consists of roughly 53,000 distinct CDR3 sequences, roughly 10% of them appearing once. Time point specified: patch test 3, about 24 weeks after DPC sensitization. Sample treatment: therapeutic diphenylcyclopropenone sensitization with weekly scalp DPC. The sequence was collected from a woman aged 40 to 49 with alopecia areata. Some clones in this sample may be carry-over from other donors' samples. The source was whole blood, collected in connection with sensitization to the hapten diphenylcyclopropenone (DPC).

The CDR3 sequence is CASSESGGHQLNSPLHF. For the CDR3, the DNA is TGCGCCAGCAGTGAGTCTGGGGGACACCAACTTAATTCACCCCTCCACTTT. The chain carries TRBV10-2 and TRBJ1-6, with D perhaps matching TRBD1 (6 bases). This CDR3 contains 17 residues. V was shortened by 0 bases and J by 6 bases, with 15 bases between the two germline ends. The germline V gene encodes CDR1 WSHSY and CDR2 SAAADI.